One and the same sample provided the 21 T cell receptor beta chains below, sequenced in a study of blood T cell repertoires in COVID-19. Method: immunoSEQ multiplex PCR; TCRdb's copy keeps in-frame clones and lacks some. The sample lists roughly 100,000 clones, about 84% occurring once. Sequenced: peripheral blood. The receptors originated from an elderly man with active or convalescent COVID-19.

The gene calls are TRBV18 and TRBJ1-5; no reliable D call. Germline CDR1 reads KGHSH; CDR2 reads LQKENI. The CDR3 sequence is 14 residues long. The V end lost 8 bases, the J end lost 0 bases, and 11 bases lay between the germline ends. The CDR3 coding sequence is TGTGCCAGCACGTTAGCGAATAGCAATCAGCCCCAGCATTTT. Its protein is CASTLANSNQPQHF.

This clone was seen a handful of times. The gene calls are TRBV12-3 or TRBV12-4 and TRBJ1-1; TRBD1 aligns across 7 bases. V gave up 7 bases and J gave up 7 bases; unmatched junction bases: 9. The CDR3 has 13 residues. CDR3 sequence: CASNLQGLGEAFF. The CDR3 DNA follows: TGTGCCAGCAACTTACAGGGGCTTGGTGAAGCTTTCTTT.

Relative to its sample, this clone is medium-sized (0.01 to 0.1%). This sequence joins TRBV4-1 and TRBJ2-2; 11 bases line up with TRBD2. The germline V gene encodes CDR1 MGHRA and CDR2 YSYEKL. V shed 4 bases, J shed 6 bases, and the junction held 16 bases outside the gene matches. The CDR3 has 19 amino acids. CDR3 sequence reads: CASSPAPASGGSPAGELFF. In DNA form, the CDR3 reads TGCGCCAGCAGCCCCGCCCCGGCTAGCGGGGGGTCCCCCGCCGGGGAGCTGTTTTTT.

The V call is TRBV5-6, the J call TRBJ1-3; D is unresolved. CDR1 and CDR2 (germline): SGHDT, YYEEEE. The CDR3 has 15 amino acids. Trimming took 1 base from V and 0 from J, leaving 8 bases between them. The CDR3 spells CASSLFRASGNTIYF. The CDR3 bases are TGTGCCAGCAGCTTGTTTAGAGCCTCTGGAAACACCATATATTTT.

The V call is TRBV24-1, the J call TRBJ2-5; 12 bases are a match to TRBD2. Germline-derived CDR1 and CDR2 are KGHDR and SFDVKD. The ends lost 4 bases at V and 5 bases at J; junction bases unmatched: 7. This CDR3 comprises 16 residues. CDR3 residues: CATSDQGLAGYETQYF. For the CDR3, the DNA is TGTGCCACCAGTGACCAAGGACTAGCGGGGTATGAGACCCAGTACTTC.

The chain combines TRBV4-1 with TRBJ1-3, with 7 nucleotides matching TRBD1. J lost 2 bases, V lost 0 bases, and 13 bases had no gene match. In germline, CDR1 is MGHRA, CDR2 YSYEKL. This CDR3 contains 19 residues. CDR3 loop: CASSQEGLGQFDAGNTIYF. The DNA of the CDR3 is TGCGCCAGCAGCCAAGAGGGTTTGGGACAGTTTGATGCTGGAAACACCATATATTTT.

CDR3 residues: CASSESFSPVDNEQFF. CDR3 sequence (DNA): TGCGCCAGCAGTGAGTCCTTCAGTCCTGTGGACAATGAGCAGTTCTTC. This sequence joins TRBV10-2 and TRBJ2-1; no clear D gene. V lost 0 bases and J 5 bases, leaving 14 bases between the germline ends. Germline-derived CDR1 and CDR2 are WSHSY and SAAADI. CDR3 size: 16 residues.

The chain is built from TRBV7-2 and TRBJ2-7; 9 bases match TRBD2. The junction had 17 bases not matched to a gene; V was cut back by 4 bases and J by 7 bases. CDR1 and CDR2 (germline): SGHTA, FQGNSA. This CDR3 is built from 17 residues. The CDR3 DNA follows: TGTGCCAGCAGCTCACAATCGGGGGTAGCGGGGGCTAGAGAGCAGTACTTC. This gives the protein CASSSQSGVAGAREQYF.

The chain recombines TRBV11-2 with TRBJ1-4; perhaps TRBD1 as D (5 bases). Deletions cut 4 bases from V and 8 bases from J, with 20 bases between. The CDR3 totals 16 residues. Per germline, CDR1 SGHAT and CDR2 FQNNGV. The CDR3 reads CASSSLPGRIQEKLFF. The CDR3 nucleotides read TGTGCCAGCAGCTCCCTTCCAGGGAGGATCCAGGAAAAACTGTTTTTT.

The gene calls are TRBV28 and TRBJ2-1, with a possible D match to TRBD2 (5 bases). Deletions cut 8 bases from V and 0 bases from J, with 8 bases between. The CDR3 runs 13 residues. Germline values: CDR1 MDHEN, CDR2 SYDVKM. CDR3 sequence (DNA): TGTGCCAGCCGGGAAAGCTCCTACAATGAGCAGTTCTTC. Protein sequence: CASRESSYNEQFF.

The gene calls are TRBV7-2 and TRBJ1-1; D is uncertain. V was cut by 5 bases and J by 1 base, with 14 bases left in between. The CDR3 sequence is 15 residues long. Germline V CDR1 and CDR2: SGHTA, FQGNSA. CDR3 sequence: CASSHSSTENTEAFF. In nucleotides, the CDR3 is TGTGCCAGCAGCCATTCCTCTACAGAGAACACTGAAGCTTTCTTT.

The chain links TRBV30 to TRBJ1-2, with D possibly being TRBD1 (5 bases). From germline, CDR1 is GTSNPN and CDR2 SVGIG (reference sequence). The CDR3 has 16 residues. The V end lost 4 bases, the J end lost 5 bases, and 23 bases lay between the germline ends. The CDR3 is CAWNDIRGGRGYGYTF. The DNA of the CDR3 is TGTGCCTGGAACGACATACGTGGGGGGAGAGGTTATGGCTACACCTTC.

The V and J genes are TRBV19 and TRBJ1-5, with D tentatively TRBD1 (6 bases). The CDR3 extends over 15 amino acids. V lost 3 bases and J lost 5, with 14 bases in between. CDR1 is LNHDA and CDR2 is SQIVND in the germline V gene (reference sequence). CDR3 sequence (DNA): TGTGCCAGTAGTATGGAAAACAGGGCGTATCAGCCCCAGCATTTT. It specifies CASSMENRAYQPQHF. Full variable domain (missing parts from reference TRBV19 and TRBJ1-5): DGGITQSPKYLFRKEGQNVTLSCEQNLNHDAMYWYRQDPGQGLRLIYYSQIVNDFQKGDIAEGYSVSREKKESFPLTVTSAQKNPTAFYLCASSMENRAYQPQHFGDGTRLSIL.

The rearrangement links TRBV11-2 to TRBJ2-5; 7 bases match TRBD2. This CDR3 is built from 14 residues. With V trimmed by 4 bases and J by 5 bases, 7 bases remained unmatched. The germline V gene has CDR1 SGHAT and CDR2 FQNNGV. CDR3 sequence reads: CASSSGPAGETQYF. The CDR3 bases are TGTGCCAGCAGCTCCGGACCAGCGGGGGAGACCCAGTACTTC.

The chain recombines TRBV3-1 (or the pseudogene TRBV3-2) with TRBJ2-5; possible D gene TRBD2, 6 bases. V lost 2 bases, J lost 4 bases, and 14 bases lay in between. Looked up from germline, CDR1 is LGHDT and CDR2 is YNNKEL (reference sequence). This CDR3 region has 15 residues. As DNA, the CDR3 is TGTGCCAGCAGCCAACTTGAACTAGCAACAGAGACCCAGTACTTC. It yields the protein CASSQLELATETQYF.

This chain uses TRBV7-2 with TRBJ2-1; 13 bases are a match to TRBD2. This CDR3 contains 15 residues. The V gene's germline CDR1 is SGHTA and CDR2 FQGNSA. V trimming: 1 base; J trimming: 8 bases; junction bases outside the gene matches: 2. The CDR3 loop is CASSLGLAGGDEQFF. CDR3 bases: TGTGCCAGCAGCTTAGGACTAGCGGGGGGTGATGAGCAGTTCTTC.

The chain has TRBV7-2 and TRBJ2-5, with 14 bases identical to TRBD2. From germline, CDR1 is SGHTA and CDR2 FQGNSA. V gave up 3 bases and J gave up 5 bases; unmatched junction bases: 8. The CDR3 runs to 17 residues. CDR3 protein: CASSFRLAGGPWETQYF. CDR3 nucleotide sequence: TGTGCCAGCAGCTTCAGACTAGCGGGGGGGCCGTGGGAGACCCAGTACTTC.

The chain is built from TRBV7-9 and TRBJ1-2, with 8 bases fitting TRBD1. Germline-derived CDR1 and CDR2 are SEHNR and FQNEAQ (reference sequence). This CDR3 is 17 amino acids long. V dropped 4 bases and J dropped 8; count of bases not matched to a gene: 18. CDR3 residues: CASSSGGAGGPPGGYTF. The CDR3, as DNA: TGTGCCAGCAGCTCCGGTGGGGCAGGGGGCCCCCCTGGGGGCTACACCTTC. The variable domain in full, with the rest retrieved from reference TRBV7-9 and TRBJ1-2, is DTGVSQNPRHKITKRGQNVTFRCDPISEHNRLYWYRQTLGQGPEFLTYFQNEAQLEKSRLLSDRFSAERPKGSFSTLEIQRTEQGDSAMYLCASSSGGAGGPPGGYTFGSGTRLTVV.

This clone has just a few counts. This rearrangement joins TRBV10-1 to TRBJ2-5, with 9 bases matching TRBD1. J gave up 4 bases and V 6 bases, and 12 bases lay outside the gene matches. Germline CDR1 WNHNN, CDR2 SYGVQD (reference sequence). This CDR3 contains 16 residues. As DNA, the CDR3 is TGCGCCAGCAGCGGGGACAGGGTTGGATTGGGAGAGACCCAGTACTTC. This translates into CASSGDRVGLGETQYF.

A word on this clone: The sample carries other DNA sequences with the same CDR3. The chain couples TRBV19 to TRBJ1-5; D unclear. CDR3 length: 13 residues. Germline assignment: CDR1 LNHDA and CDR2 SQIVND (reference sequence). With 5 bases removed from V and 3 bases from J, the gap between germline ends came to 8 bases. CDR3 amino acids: CASSLNSNQPQHF. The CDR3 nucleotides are TGTGCCAGTAGTCTAAACTCCAATCAGCCCCAGCATTTT. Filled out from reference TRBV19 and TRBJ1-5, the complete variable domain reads DGGITQSPKYLFRKEGQNVTLSCEQNLNHDAMYWYRQDPGQGLRLIYYSQIVNDFQKGDIAEGYSVSREKKESFPLTVTSAQKNPTAFYLCASSLNSNQPQHFGDGTRLSIL.

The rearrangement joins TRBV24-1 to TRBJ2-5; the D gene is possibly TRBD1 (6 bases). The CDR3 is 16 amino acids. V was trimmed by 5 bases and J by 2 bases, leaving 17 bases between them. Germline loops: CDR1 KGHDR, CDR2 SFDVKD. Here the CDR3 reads CATSGPGTTIQETQYF. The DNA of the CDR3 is TGTGCCACCAGTGGCCCCGGGACAACAATACAAGAGACCCAGTACTTC.